The entry below describes one TCR beta chain. This clonotype was found many times. The clone's antigen remains unknown. Qualities for individual bases were not recorded, and no much larger clone is one base off. The time point label here, explained by the study, means: pre-sensitization, week 0. The treatment or condition label corresponds to: therapeutic diphenylcyclopropenone sensitization with weekly scalp DPC. At every patch-test visit, the blood draw took place before the patch test was put on. Patients were considered eligible if aged 18 to 70, diagnosed with alopecia and deemed suitable for DPC therapy, and patients were excluded if pregnant. Unfractionated whole blood was collected in Tempus Blood RNA tubes, and total RNA was extracted from that blood. This sample is part of a study of human T cells and chemical hapten exposure (dated by TCRdb to the early 2020s). Notes on the research overall: For sensitization, 2% DPC in acetone was applied to a 2 cm by 2 cm area of upper inner arm skin. Weekly therapeutic DPC doses were additionally applied to the scalp of patients throughout the roughly 23-week study period. Patch tests used Finn chambers with 0.01% DPC on the upper back, scored after 6 days by International Contact Dermatitis Research Group standards. Most of the patients in the cohort were female, and the cohort covered alopecia areata with under or over 50% scalp involvement, alopecia totalis and alopecia universalis. Libraries were pooled for sequencing, and variation in per-sample TCR yields was attributed mainly to small differences in library volumes within the pool. This study followed changes in the peripheral blood TCR repertoire in vivo during primary and secondary sensitization of alopecia patients to the hapten diphenylcyclopropenone (DPC). Blood samples were taken from patients before sensitization (week 0) and then at 2, 6 and about 24 weeks after DPC sensitization. For TCR sequencing, blood came from 25 to 30 alopecia patients at anywhere from one to four time points (pre-sensitization, 2, 6 and 24 weeks). General conclusions and limits of the study: No change with DPC sensitization was found in the number of TCRs above 1 in 1000 frequency, and no evidence of global repertoire structure alterations was found. Patch test score was positively correlated with the number of PT1 expanded TCRs, with significance at thresholds 8, 16 and 32 but not at 4. Repeated subsampling changed both the strength of the expansion versus patch-test correlation and the threshold at which that correlation became significant. Expanded TCRs formed significantly more large CDR3 similarity clusters than pre-sensitization or healthy control sets, consistent with antigen-driven responses. All patients had alopecia, a presumed autoimmune disease, so their immune response might differ from that of healthy individuals.

The CDR3 contains 13 residues, cysteine and phenylalanine counted. Only the CDR3 part of the read is kept: 39 bases, read in frame from the first base. The germline ends are 16 bases apart after V is trimmed by 6 bases and J by 8 bases. Library preparation was by RACE. Sequencing used a NextSeq 500. During library preparation, unique molecular identifiers were attached to individual cDNA molecules so that TCRs could be counted quantitatively and reproducibly. For every blood RNA sample, sequencing covered both the TCR alpha and TCR beta chains. The original methods were these. The median number of TCRs per sample was around 100,000, ranging from 23,224 to 690,600. The Decombinator software suite was used to annotate the V, J and CDR3 of the TCR reads. Every sample was subsampled to the same number of TCRs (28,000) for the PS versus PT1 abundance plots. TCRs were defined as expanded if absent before sensitization and observed at least eight times at the 2-week time point. TCRdb reprocessed the public reads (quality trimming at Q25 with fastp, clone calling with MiXCR) and kept in-frame beta chains. Under each unique CDR3 protein, matching rows form one entry showing the most common genes and DNA. The V and J calls, along with clone size, are taken from TCRdb and not from the paper's own processing. The table for this sample lists about 92,000 distinct CDR3 sequences; about 8.9% of them were counted only once. The biggest ten clones account for around 4% of the sample.

Specimen: whole blood, collected in connection with sensitization to the hapten diphenylcyclopropenone (DPC). This TCR was recovered from a woman aged 40 to 55 with alopecia areata. Some clones in this sample may be carry-over from other donors' samples. The chain is made from TRBV12-3 or TRBV12-4 and TRBJ1-2; tentative D gene TRBD1, with 6 bases matching. CDR3 sequence: CASSSQGINGYTF. The DNA reads TGTGCCAGCAGCTCCCAGGGGATAAACGGCTACACCTTC.